Many counts were recorded for the clone carrying this TCR beta chain. The target antigen is unknown. The sample belongs to a study of T-cell reconstitution after alpha-beta-depleted transplantation in children. General study points: Several hundred expanded graft clones reportedly supplied alpha-beta T cells about two months after transplant. At the one-year point after transplant, T-cell counts and TCRbeta diversity were found to come mostly from T cells that had been newly produced. Some patients owed their high day-60 TCRbeta diversity to surviving recipient T cells and thymic progenitors.

Unmatched junction bases numbered 7, after V lost 5 bases and J lost 0 bases. The V gene's germline CDR1 is SGHVS and CDR2 FQNEAQ. The CDR3 contains 16 residues. During its preparation, the TCRbeta library received unique molecular identifiers. Via MiXCR, TCRdb re-called the PCR reads, giving one row per CDR3 protein. The profile covers roughly 670,000 distinct CDR3 sequences, with roughly 14% appearing a single time and roughly 0.77% taken by the ten largest. The V call is TRBV7-8, the J call TRBJ2-1, with TRBD2 matching over 7 bases. The clonotype comes from a girl aged 2-10 years with congenital amegakaryocytic thrombocytopenia, due to receive a stem cell transplant. This specimen was PBMCs, taken before TCRalphabeta/CD19-depleted stem cell transplant. The CDR3 DNA follows: TGTGCCAGCAGCGCCTCAGCGGGGAACTCCTACAATGAGCAGTTCTTC. It specifies CASSASAGNSYNEQFF. Full variable domain (missing parts from reference TRBV7-8 and TRBJ2-1): GAGVSQSPRYKVAKRGQDVALRCDPISGHVSLFWYQQALGQGPEFLTYFQNEAQLDKSGLPSDRFFAERPEGSVSTLKIQRTQQEDSAVYLCASSASAGNSYNEQFFGPGTRLTVL.